Listed below are T cell receptor beta chains from one sample, sequenced in a study of OX40 agonist ivuxolimab in advanced cancers. Only in-frame clones appear in the TCRdb table, and some are missing; sequencing was by immunoSEQ multiplex PCR. The sample gives 55,000 to 90,000 clones, 65% to 85% of which show up once; over 0.95% is in the top ten. Sample: CD4+ or CD8+ T cells sorted from blood, taken in a trial of the OX40 agonist ivuxolimab. These receptor sequences come from an adult with an advanced solid tumor such as melanoma, head and neck, liver or kidney cancer. CDR3s include the opening cysteine and the closing phenylalanine or tryptophan. The D gene is left open where the match is weak. Clone size is not always given. Where it is, it says once, few, many or a class for expanded clones.

j_call | clone_size | d_call | cdr3_length | v_call | cdr3_aa | cdr3_nt
TRBJ2-2 | - | TRBD1 | 16 | TRBV18 | CASSPSGTGFTGELFF | TGTGCCAGCTCACCCTCCGGGACAGGGTTCACCGGGGAGCTGTTTTTT
TRBJ1-1 | - | - | 14 | TRBV11-2 | CASSLGSTTTEAFF | TGTGCCAGCAGCTTAGGCTCCACGACTACTGAAGCTTTCTTT
TRBJ1-5 | - | - | 16 | TRBV6-1 | CASSEDDGYSNQPQHF | TGTGCCAGCAGTGAAGACGACGGCTATAGCAATCAGCCCCAGCATTTT
TRBJ1-2 | few | - | 12 | TRBV19 | CASRLTSLGYTF | TGTGCCAGTAGGTTGACATCTTTGGGCTACACCTTC
TRBJ2-7 | - | - | 16 | TRBV29-1 | CSVDGGSGTGTYEQYF | TGCAGCGTTGATGGGGGGAGCGGGACAGGAACCTACGAGCAGTACTTC
TRBJ1-1 | - | - | 12 | TRBV7-9 | CASSFSRGEAFF | TGTGCCAGCAGCTTCAGTCGGGGTGAAGCTTTCTTT
TRBJ1-3 | - | - | 17 | TRBV21-1 | CASSKEAGLFSGNTIYF | TGTGCCAGCAGCAAAGAGGCAGGGCTCTTCTCTGGAAACACCATATATTTT
TRBJ1-1 | - | - | 15 | TRBV6-1 | CASSEVEASRTEAFF | TGTGCCAGCAGTGAAGTCGAGGCGAGCCGCACTGAAGCTTTCTTT
TRBJ2-5 | - | TRBD2 | 18 | TRBV9 | CASSPRTSGGAGYGTQYF | TGTGCCAGCAGCCCCCGGACTAGCGGGGGGGCCGGGTATGGGACCCAGTACTTC
TRBJ2-3 | - | - | 15 | TRBV11-2 | CASSSTGIRTDTQYF | TGTGCCAGCAGCTCGACAGGAATTAGGACAGATACGCAGTATTTT
TRBJ1-5 | - | TRBD1 | 13 | TRBV6-5 | CASGGTGTQPQHF | TGTGCCAGCGGTGGGACAGGGACTCAGCCCCAGCATTTT
TRBJ2-1 | - | TRBD1 | 16 | TRBV29-1 | CSVDGGQGDPYNEQFF | TGCAGCGTAGACGGTGGACAGGGGGACCCCTACAATGAGCAGTTCTTC
TRBJ2-3 | once | TRBD1 | 15 | TRBV2 | CASSVDRGPTDTQYF | TGTGCCAGCAGTGTGGACAGGGGGCCCACAGATACGCAGTATTTT
TRBJ1-2 | few | - | 13 | TRBV2 | CASSPGAPYGYTF | TGTGCCAGCAGTCCCGGGGCCCCCTATGGCTACACCTTC
TRBJ1-1 | - | - | 15 | TRBV18 | CASSPRVRTNTEAFF | TGTGCCAGCTCACCAAGGGTTCGGACGAACACTGAAGCTTTCTTT
TRBJ1-2 | - | - | 15 | TRBV19 | CASSIGGRTAYGYTF | TGTGCCAGTAGTATAGGTGGGAGGACAGCCTATGGCTACACCTTC
TRBJ2-5 | - | - | 15 | TRBV9 | CASSVGGAGQETQYF | TGTGCCAGCAGCGTAGGAGGGGCGGGGCAGGAGACCCAGTACTTC
TRBJ1-1 | - | TRBD1 | 12 | TRBV6-6 | CASRRTGEFAFF | TGTGCCAGCAGGCGGACAGGGGAGTTCGCTTTCTTT
TRBJ2-2 | - | - | 16 | TRBV5-1 | CASYSYGRENTGELFF | TGCGCCAGCTATTCTTATGGCCGAGAGAACACCGGGGAGCTGTTTTTT
TRBJ2-3 | - | - | 15 | TRBV6-5 | CASAGTQTSTDTQYF | TGTGCCAGCGCCGGGACTCAAACTAGCACAGATACGCAGTATTTT
TRBJ1-5 | - | TRBD1 | 15 | TRBV19 | CASSYTGQGREPQHF | TGTGCCAGTAGTTATACGGGACAGGGGAGGGAGCCCCAGCATTTT
TRBJ2-5 | - | - | 15 | TRBV4-2 | CASSPQAGGVETQYF | TGTGCCAGCAGCCCCCAGGCCGGAGGGGTAGAGACCCAGTACTTC
TRBJ2-3 | - | TRBD2 | 18 | TRBV10-3 | CAISESGTSGGLRDTQYF | TGTGCCATCAGTGAGTCGGGGACTAGCGGGGGTTTACGGGATACGCAGTATTTT
TRBJ1-2 | - | - | 13 | TRBV6-1 | CASLYGGNYGYTF | TGTGCCAGCTTGTATGGAGGGAACTATGGCTACACCTTC
TRBJ2-3 | - | - | 15 | TRBV9 | CASSPSSPSTDTQYF | TGTGCCAGCAGCCCCTCATCCCCTAGCACAGATACGCAGTATTTT
TRBJ1-4 | - | - | 13 | TRBV6-5 | CASSQYGGEKLFF | TGTGCCAGCAGCCAGTACGGCGGTGAAAAACTGTTTTTT
TRBJ2-1 | many | TRBD1 | 19 | TRBV4-1 | CASRQGDGNRLSSYNEQFF | TGCGCCAGCAGACAGGGGGACGGCAACCGGTTGAGCTCCTACAATGAGCAGTTCTTC
TRBJ2-7 | - | TRBD1 | 17 | TRBV11-3 | CASSLELFGTGVSFDHF | TGTGCCAGCAGCTTAGAGTTATTTGGGACAGGGGTTTCTTTTGACCACTTC
TRBJ1-5 | - | - | 14 | TRBV7-2 | CASSPTTGRGPQHF | TGTGCCAGCAGCCCAACGACAGGCCGGGGGCCCCAGCATTTT
TRBJ1-2 | - | TRBD1 | 13 | TRBV7-9 | CASSPQGADGYTF | TGTGCCAGCAGCCCCCAGGGGGCGGATGGCTACACCTTC
TRBJ2-1 | - | - | 13 | TRBV6-5 | CASSYSLGGEQFF | TGTGCCAGCAGTTACTCCCTGGGAGGTGAGCAGTTCTTC
TRBJ1-6 | few | TRBD1 | 18 | TRBV4-1 | CASSQGTGDFLTNSPLHF | TGCGCCAGCAGCCAGGGGACAGGGGATTTCCTAACAAATTCACCCCTCCACTTT
TRBJ1-6 | - | - | 15 | TRBV6-5 | CASSYLTGNNSPLHF | TGTGCCAGCAGTTACCTGACAGGAAATAATTCACCCCTCCACTTT
TRBJ2-5 | - | TRBD2 | 17 | TRBV7-6 | CASSSPGGGASQETQYF | TGTGCCAGCAGCTCCCCCGGCGGGGGGGCGAGCCAAGAGACCCAGTACTTC
TRBJ2-5 | - | - | 11 | TRBV19 | CASRRGETQYF | TGTGCCAGTAGGCGAGGGGAGACCCAGTACTTC
TRBJ2-5 | - | - | 12 | TRBV19 | CASRQAGETQYF | TGTGCCAGTCGACAAGCGGGAGAGACCCAGTACTTC
TRBJ2-7 | - | TRBD1 | 14 | TRBV29-1 | CSVEVRTGRYEQYF | TGCAGCGTTGAAGTAAGGACAGGGAGGTACGAGCAGTACTTC
TRBJ1-2 | - | - | 12 | TRBV30 | CAWSPGVYGYTF | TGTGCCTGGAGTCCGGGGGTCTATGGCTACACCTTC
TRBJ1-6 | - | - | 13 | TRBV5-6 | CASSHDSNSPLHF | TGTGCCAGCAGCCACGACAGTAATTCACCCCTCCACTTT
TRBJ2-7 | once | - | 15 | TRBV21-1 | CASSIRDSQRYEQYF | TGTGCCAGCAGCATAAGGGACAGCCAGAGGTACGAGCAGTACTTC
TRBJ1-1 | - | - | 12 | TRBV5-6 | CASSAFRGVAFF | TGTGCCAGCAGCGCTTTCAGGGGCGTAGCTTTCTTT